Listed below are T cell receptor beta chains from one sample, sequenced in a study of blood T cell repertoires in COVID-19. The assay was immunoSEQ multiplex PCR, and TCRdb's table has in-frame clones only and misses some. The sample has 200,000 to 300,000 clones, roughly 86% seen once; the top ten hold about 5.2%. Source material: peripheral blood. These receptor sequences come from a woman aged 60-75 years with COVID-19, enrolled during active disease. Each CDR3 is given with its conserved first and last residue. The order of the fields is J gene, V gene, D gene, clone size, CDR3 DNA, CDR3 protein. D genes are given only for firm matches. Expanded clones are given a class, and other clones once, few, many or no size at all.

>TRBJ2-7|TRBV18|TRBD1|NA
TGTGCCAGCTCACCACCCGGGACAGGGCCTTTTCGCGAGCAGTACTTC
CASSPPGTGPFREQYF
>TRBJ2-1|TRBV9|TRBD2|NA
TGTGCCAGCAGCACTAGCGGGAGACACAATGAGCAGTTCTTC
CASSTSGRHNEQFF
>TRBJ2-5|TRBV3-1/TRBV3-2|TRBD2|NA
TGTGCCAGCAGCCAAGCCGGACTAGCGGGAGCAGAGACCCAGTACTTC
CASSQAGLAGAETQYF
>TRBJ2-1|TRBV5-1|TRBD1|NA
TGCGCCAGCAGCTTAGAGACAGGGGTGAATGAGCAGTTCTTC
CASSLETGVNEQFF
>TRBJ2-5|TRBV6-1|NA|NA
TGTGCCAGCAGTGATGGTGGGTCCAATATCGGGGAGACCCAGTACTTC
CASSDGGSNIGETQYF
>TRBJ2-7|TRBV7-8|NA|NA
TGTGCCAGCAGCCACACAGGGTCGGAGCAGTACTTC
CASSHTGSEQYF
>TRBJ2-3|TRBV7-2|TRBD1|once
TGTGCCAGCAGCACGTCGACAGGGGGCCTAGATACGCAGTATTTT
CASSTSTGGLDTQYF
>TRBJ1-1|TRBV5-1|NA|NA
TGCGCCAGCAGCTGGTCCGGGTTGAACACTGAAGCTTTCTTT
CASSWSGLNTEAFF
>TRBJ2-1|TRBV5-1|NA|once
TGCGCCAGCAGCTACCAGAAGTACAATGAGCAGTTCTTC
CASSYQKYNEQFF
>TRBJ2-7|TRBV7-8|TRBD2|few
TGTGCCAGCAGCGTAATAGCGGGAGTCTACGAGCAGTACTTC
CASSVIAGVYEQYF
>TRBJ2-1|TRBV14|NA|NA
TGTGCCAGCAGTCGTCCCCCCCACACTGAGCAGTTCTTC
CASSRPPHTEQFF
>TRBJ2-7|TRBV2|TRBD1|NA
TGTGCCAGCCGGGACAGGGCGTACGAGCAGTACTTC
CASRDRAYEQYF
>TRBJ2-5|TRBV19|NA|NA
TGTGCCAGTAGTCCGCGGGACTCAGGGGAGACCCAGTACTTC
CASSPRDSGETQYF
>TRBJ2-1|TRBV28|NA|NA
TGTGCCAGCAGCCCGAGGTGGGAGCAGTTCTTC
CASSPRWEQFF
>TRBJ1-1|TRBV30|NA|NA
TGTGCCTGGAGTGAAAGAAGACCGGGTCTAGGTTTAAACACTGAAGCTTTCTTT
CAWSERRPGLGLNTEAFF
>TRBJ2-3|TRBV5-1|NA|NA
TGCGCCAGCAGCACATCTAGCACAGATACGCAGTATTTT
CASSTSSTDTQYF
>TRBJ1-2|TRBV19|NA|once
TGTGCCAGTAAGGAAATCTCCAGGGGCGAGGAAGCTAACTATGGCTACACCTTC
CASKEISRGEEANYGYTF
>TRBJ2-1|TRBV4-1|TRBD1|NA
TGCGCCAGCAGCCAGGTTCACCGGGACAGGCTGAACAATGAGCAGTTCTTC
CASSQVHRDRLNNEQFF
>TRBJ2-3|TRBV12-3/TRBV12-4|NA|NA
TGTGCCAGCAGGCATAGCGGAACAGATACGCAGTATTTT
CASRHSGTDTQYF
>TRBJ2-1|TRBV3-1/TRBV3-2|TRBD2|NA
TGTGCCAGCAGCCAAGACGCACTAGCGGGGGCTCGGAATGAGCAGTTCTTC
CASSQDALAGARNEQFF
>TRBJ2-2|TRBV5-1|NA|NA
TGCGCCAGCAGCCCTCGGGAAGGGGGAACGACCGGGGAGCTGTTTTTT
CASSPREGGTTGELFF
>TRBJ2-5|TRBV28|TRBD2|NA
TGTGCCAGCCCGCCCCGTGGTAGCGGGAGTTGGGAGACCCAGTACTTC
CASPPRGSGSWETQYF
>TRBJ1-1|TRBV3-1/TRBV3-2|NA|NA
TGTGCCAGCAGCCAAATCTCGGGGGGCAATGAAGCTTTCTTT
CASSQISGGNEAFF
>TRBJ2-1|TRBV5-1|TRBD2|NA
TGCGCCAGCAGCCCGGGACTAATAAGACCTGAGCAGTTCTTC
CASSPGLIRPEQFF
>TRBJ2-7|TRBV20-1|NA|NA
TGCAGTGCTAGTGACAGTTACTACGAGCAGTACTTC
CSASDSYYEQYF
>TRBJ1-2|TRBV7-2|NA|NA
TGTGCCAGCAGCACCTACAGGGCCTCGGGGGGCTACACCTTC
CASSTYRASGGYTF
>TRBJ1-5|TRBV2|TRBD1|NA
TGTGCCAGCAGCGGAACAGGGGGGTTCAATCAGCCCCAGCATTTT
CASSGTGGFNQPQHF
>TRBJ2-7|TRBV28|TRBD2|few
TGTGCCAGCAGACGGCTAGCGGGAGATTCCTACGAGCAGTACTTC
CASRRLAGDSYEQYF
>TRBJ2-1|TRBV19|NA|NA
TGTGCCAGTAGTACAGATAGTGCGGTTTCCTACAATGAGCAGTTCTTC
CASSTDSAVSYNEQFF
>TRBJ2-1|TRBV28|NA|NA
TGTGCCAGCAGTCCCCGTCGGCAGGACTACAATGAGCAGTTCTTC
CASSPRRQDYNEQFF
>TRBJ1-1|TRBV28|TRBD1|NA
TGTGCCAGCAGTGGACAGGGGGCCTCGAACACTGAAGCTTTCTTT
CASSGQGASNTEAFF
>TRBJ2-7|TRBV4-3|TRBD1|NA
TGCGCCAGCAGCCAAGTCGCGACAGGGGGCTACGAGCAGTACTTC
CASSQVATGGYEQYF
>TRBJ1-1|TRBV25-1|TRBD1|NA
TGTGCCAGCAACTGGCAGGGGGCGACCACTGAAGCTTTCTTT
CASNWQGATTEAFF
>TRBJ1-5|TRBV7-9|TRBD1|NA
TGTGCCAGCAGCTCGGGACAGTTCAATCAGCCCCAGCATTTT
CASSSGQFNQPQHF
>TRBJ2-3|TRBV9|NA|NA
TGTGCCAGCAGCGTGGCAGGGACTTCCACAGATACGCAGTATTTT
CASSVAGTSTDTQYF
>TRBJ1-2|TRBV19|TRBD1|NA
TGTGCCAGTAGTTTGGGACAGGGCAAGGGTGGCTACACCTTC
CASSLGQGKGGYTF
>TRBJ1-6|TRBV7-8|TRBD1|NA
TGTGCCAGCAGCCGACAGGGGTCCGGGAATTCACCCCTCCACTTT
CASSRQGSGNSPLHF
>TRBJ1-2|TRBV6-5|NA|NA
TGTGCCAGCAGGCGGGCGCGTGACTATGGCTACACCTTC
CASRRARDYGYTF
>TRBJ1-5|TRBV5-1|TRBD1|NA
TGCGCCAGCAGCTTGTTGGGACAGACAAATCAGCCCCAGCATTTT
CASSLLGQTNQPQHF
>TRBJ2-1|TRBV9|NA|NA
TGTGCCAGCAGCGTAGGGGTGGAGTCCTACAATGAGCAGTTCTTC
CASSVGVESYNEQFF
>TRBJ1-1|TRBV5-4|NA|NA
TGTGCCAGCAGCTCCGGACAGAACACTGAAGCTTTCTTT
CASSSGQNTEAFF
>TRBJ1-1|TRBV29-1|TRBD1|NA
TGCAGTACATCGAAGGGGGCAACTGAAGCTTTCTTT
CSTSKGATEAFF
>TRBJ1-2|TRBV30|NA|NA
TGTGCCTGGAGTCTCAATCAGGGTGGCTACACCTTC
CAWSLNQGGYTF
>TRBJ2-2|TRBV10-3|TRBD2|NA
TGTGCCATCAGTGAAATAGCGGGGATCACCGGGGAGCTGTTTTTT
CAISEIAGITGELFF
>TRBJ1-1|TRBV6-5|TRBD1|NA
TGTGCCAGCAGTCACTTACAGGGGGTAGGAACTGAAGCTTTCTTT
CASSHLQGVGTEAFF
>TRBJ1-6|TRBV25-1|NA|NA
TGTGCCAGCAGGACAGTCTATAATTCACCCCTCCACTTT
CASRTVYNSPLHF
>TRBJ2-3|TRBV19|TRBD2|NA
TGTGCCAGTAGTATACGGCTAGCGGGAACCACAGATACGCAGTATTTT
CASSIRLAGTTDTQYF
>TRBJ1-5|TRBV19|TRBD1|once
TGTGCCAGTAAAACAGGGGGCGCCGGCAATCAGCCCCAGCATTTT
CASKTGGAGNQPQHF
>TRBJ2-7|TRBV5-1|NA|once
TGCGCCAGCAGCTTCCGGGATCCCCTGCCCGCTGAGCAGTACTTC
CASSFRDPLPAEQYF
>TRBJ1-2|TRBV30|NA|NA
TGTGCCTGGAGTGTACGGCGGGACCTAAACTATGGCTACACCTTC
CAWSVRRDLNYGYTF
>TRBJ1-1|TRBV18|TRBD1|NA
TGTGCCAGCTCCGCTGTGGGACAGGGGAACACTGAAGCTTTCTTT
CASSAVGQGNTEAFF
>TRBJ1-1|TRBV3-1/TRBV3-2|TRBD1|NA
TGTGCCAGCAGCCAGACAGGGGGGAACACTGAAGCTTTCTTT
CASSQTGGNTEAFF
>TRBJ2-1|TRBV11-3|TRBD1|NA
TGTGCCAGCAGCGCCCGACAGGGGGATGATGAGCAGTTCTTC
CASSARQGDDEQFF
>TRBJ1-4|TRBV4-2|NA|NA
TGTGCCAGCAGCCAAGATTGGGGAGTCAATGAAAAACTGTTTTTT
CASSQDWGVNEKLFF
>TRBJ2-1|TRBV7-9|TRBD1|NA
TGTGCCAGCAGCGCCCGGGGGACAGGGCTATACAATGAGCAGTTCTTC
CASSARGTGLYNEQFF
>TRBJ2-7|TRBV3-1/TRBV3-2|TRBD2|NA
TGTGCCAGCAGCCCAGATGGCGGGAGTAGCTCCTACGAGCAGTACTTC
CASSPDGGSSSYEQYF
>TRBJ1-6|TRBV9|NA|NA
TGTGCCAGCAGCGTGGAGGGAGGGACTTCACCCCTCCACTTT
CASSVEGGTSPLHF